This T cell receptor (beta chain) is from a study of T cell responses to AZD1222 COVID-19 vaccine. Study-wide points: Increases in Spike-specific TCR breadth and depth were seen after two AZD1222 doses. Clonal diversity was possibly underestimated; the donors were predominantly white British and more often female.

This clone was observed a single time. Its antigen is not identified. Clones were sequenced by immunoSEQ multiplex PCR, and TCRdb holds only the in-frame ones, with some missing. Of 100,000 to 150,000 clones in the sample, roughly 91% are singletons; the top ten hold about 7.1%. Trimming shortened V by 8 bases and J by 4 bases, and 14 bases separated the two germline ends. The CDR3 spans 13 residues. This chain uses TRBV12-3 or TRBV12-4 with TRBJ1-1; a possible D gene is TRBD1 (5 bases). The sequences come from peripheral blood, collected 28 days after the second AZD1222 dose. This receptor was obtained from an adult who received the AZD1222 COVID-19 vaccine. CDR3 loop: CASLTAGGTEAFF. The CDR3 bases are TGTGCCAGCCTGACTGCCGGGGGCACTGAAGCTTTCTTT.